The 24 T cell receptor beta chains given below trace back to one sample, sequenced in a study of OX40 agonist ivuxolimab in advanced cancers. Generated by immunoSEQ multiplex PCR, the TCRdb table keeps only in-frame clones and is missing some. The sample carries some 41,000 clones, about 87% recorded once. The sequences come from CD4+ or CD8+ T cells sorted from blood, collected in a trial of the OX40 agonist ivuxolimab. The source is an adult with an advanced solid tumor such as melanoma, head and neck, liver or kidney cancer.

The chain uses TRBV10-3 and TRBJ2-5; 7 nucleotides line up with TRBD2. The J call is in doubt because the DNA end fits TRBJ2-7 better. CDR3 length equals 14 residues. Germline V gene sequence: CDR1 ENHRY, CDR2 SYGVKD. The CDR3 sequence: CAISREATSYEQYF. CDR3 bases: TGTGCCATCAGTCGGGAGGCCACCTCCTACGAGCAGTACTTC.

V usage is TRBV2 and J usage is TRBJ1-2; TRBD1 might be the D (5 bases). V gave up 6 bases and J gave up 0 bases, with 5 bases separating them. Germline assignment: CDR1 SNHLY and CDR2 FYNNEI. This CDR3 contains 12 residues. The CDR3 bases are TGTGCCAGCAGGGACACTAACTATGGCTACACCTTC. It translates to CASRDTNYGYTF.

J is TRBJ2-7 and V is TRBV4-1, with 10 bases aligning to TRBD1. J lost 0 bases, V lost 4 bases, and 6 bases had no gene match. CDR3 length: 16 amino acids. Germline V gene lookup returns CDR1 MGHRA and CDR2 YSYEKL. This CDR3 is CASSPGQGKSSYEQYF. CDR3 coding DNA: TGCGCCAGCAGCCCGGGACAGGGGAAAAGCTCCTACGAGCAGTACTTC.

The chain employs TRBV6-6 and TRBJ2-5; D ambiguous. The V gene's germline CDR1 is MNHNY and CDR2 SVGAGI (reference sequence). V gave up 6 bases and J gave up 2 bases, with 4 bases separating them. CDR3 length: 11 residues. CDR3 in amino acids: CASSRQETQYF. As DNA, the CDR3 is TGTGCCAGCAGCCGACAAGAGACCCAGTACTTC.

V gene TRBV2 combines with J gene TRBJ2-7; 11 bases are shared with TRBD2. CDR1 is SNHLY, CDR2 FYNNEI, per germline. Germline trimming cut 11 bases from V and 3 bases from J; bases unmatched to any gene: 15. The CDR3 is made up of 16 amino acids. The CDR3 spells CAGSSGASGGYYEQYF. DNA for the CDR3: TGTGCCGGATCCTCTGGGGCTAGCGGGGGGTACTACGAGCAGTACTTC.

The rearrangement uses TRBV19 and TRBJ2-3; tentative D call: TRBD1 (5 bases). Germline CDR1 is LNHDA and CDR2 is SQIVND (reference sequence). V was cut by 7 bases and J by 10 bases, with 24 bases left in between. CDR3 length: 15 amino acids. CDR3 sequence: CASTPNRIPNIAQYF. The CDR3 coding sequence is TGTGCCAGTACCCCGAACAGGATCCCAAATATCGCGCAGTATTTT.

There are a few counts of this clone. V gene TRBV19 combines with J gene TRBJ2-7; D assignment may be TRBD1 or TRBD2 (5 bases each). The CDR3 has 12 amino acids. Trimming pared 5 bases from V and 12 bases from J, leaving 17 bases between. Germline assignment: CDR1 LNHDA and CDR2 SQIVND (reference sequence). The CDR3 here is CASSPVGRGPYF. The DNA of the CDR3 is TGTGCCAGTAGTCCCGTCGGACGGGGACCGTACTTC.

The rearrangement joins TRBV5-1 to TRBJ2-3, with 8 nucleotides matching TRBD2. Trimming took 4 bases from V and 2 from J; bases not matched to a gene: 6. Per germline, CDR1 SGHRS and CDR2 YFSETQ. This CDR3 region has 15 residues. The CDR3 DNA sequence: TGCGCCAGCAGCCCGCGGGGGGAAACCACAGATACGCAGTATTTT. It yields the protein CASSPRGETTDTQYF.

The CDR3 sequence: CASSTYGTGEGEQYF. CDR3 DNA: TGTGCCAGCAGCACCTACGGGACAGGGGAGGGCGAGCAGTACTTC. This chain links TRBV6-1 with TRBJ2-5; 10 bases are shared with TRBD1. The tail of the sequence fits TRBJ2-7 better, so the J call may be wrong. This CDR3 is 15 amino acids long. In germline, CDR1 is MNHNS, CDR2 SASEGT.

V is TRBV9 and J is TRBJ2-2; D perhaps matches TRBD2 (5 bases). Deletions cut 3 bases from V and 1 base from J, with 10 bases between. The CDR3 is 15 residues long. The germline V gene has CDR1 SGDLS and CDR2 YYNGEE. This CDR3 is CASSGVGVNTGELFF. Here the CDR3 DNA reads TGTGCCAGCAGCGGGGTCGGGGTGAACACCGGGGAGCTGTTTTTT.

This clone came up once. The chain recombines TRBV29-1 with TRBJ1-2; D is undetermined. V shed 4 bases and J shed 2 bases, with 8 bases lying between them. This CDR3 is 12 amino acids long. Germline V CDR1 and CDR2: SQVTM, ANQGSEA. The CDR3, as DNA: TGCAGCGTTGCGGCCAAGAACTATGGCTACACCTTC. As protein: CSVAAKNYGYTF.

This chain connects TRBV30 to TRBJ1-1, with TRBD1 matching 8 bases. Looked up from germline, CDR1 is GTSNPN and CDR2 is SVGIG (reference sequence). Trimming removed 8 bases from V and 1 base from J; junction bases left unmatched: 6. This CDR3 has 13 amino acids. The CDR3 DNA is TGTGCCCGCTCCGGGACAGGGAACACTGAAGCTTTCTTT. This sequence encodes CARSGTGNTEAFF.

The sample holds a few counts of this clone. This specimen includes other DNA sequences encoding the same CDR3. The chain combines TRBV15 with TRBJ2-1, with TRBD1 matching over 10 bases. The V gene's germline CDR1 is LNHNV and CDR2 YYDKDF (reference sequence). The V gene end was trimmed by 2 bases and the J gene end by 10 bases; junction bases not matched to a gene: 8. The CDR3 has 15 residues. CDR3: CATSRQRTGGDEQFF. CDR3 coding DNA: TGTGCCACCAGCAGACAACGGACAGGGGGAGACGAGCAGTTCTTC.

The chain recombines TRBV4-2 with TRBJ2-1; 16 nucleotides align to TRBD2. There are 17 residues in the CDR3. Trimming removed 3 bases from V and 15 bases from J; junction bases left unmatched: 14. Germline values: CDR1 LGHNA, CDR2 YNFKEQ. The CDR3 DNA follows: TGTGCCAGCAGCCAGAGACTGGGGACTAGCGGGGGGGCTGGTTGGTTCTTC. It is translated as CASSQRLGTSGGAGWFF.

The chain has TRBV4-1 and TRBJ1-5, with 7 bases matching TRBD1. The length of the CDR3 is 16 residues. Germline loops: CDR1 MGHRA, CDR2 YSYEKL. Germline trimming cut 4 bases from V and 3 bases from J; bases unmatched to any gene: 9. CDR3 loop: CASSPNMDRHNQPQHF. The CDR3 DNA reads TGCGCCAGCAGCCCGAACATGGACAGGCACAATCAGCCCCAGCATTTT.

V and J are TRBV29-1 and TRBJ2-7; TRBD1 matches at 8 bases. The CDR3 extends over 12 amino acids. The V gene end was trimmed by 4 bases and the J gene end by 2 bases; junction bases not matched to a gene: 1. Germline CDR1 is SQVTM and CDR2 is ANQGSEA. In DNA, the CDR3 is TGCAGCGTTGGGACAGGGACCTACGAGCAGTACTTC. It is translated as CSVGTGTYEQYF.

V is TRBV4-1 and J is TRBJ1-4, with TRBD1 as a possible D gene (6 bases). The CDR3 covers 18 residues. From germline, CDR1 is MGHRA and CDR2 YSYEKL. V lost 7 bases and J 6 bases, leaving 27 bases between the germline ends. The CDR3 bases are TGCGCCAGCACCAAAGGGGGTCTAAGCAGGGGAGAGGATGAAAAACTGTTTTTT. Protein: CASTKGGLSRGEDEKLFF.

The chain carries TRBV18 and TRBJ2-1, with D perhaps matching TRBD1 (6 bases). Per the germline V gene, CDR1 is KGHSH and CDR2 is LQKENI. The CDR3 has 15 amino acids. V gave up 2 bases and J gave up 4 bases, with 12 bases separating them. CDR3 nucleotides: TGTGCCAGCTCACCATCACAGGGTTCTTACAATGAGCAGTTCTTC. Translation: CASSPSQGSYNEQFF.

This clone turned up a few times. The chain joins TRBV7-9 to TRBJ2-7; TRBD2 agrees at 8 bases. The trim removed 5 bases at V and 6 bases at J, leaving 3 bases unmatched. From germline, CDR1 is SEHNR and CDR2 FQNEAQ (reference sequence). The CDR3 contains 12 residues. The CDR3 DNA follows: TGTGCCAGCAGCCCCGCGGGGGGCGAGCAGTACTTC. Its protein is CASSPAGGEQYF.

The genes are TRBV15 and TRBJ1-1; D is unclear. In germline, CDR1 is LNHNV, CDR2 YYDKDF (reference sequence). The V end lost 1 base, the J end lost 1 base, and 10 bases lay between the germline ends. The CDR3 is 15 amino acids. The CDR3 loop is CATSRGGGGNTEAFF. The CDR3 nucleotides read TGTGCCACCAGCAGAGGAGGAGGCGGGAACACTGAAGCTTTCTTT.

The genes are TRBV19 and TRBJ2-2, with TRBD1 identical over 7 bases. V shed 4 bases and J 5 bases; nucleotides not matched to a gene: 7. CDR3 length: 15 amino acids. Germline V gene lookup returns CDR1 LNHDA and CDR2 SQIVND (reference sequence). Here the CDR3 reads CASSTPGQRTGELFF. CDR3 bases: TGTGCCAGTAGTACACCGGGACAGAGAACCGGGGAGCTGTTTTTT.

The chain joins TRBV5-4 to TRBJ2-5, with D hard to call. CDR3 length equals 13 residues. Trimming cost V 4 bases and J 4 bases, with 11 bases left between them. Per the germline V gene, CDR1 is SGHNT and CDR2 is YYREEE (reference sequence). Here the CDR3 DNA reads TGTGCCAGCAGCCCCGCCTCCATAGAGACCCAGTACTTC. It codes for CASSPASIETQYF.

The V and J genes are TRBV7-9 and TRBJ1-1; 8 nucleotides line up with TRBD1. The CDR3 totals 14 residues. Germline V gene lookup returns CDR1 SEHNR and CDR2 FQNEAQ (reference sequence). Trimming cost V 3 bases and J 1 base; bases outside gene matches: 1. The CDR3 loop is CASSFGTGNTEAFF. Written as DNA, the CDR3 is TGTGCCAGCAGCTTCGGGACAGGGAACACTGAAGCTTTCTTT.

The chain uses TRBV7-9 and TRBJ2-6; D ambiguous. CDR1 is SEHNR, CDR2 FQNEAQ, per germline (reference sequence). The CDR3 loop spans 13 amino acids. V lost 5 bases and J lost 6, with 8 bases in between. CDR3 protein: CASSPDAANVLTF. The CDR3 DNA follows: TGTGCCAGCAGCCCTGACGCGGCCAACGTCCTGACTTTC. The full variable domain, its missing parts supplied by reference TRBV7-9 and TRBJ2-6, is DTGVSQNPRHKITKRGQNVTFRCDPISEHNRLYWYRQTLGQGPEFLTYFQNEAQLEKSRLLSDRFSAERPKGSFSTLEIQRTEQGDSAMYLCASSPDAANVLTFGAGSRLTVL.